This T cell receptor (beta chain) emerged from a study of shared clonotypes between healthy human individuals. Study conclusions and caveats: The researchers took only blood, and tissue repertoires probably look different.

Only CD45RO-negative cells positively selected for CCR7 counted as naive CD8 cells, so terminally differentiated effector memory CD45RA+ cells were excluded. This table comes from immunoSEQ multiplex PCR, and its TCRdb copy is limited to in-frame clones, with some not included. The sample has about 2 million clones; 85% to 95% are singletons. In regard to this clone: No antigen is known for it.

Germline CDR1 reads LNHNV; CDR2 reads YYDKDF (reference sequence). V was clipped by 4 bases and J by 4 bases, with 11 bases between them. The CDR3 totals 14 residues. The rearrangement joins TRBV15 to TRBJ1-5; a weak D match, TRBD1 (5 bases). The sequenced material came from naive CD8+ T cells sorted from blood. This sequence was found in a man younger than 30 in good health. The CDR3 is CATSTPRANQPQHF. CDR3 nucleotides: TGTGCCACCAGCACCCCCAGGGCTAATCAGCCCCAGCATTTT.